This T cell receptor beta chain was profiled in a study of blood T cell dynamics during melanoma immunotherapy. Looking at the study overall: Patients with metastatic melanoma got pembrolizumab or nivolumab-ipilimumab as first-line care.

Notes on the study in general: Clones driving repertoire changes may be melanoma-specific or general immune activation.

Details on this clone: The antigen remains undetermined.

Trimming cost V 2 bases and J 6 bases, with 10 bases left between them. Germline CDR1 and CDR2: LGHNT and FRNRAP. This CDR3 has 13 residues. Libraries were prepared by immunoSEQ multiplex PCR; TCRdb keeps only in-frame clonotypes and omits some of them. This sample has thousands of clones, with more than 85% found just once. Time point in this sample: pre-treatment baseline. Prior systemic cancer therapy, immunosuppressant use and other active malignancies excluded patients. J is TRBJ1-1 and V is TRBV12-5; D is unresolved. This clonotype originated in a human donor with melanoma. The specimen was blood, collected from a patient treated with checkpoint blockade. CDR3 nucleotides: TGTGCTAGTGGTTTGATTGGAGGGTCTGAAGCTTTCTTT. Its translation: CASGLIGGSEAFF.